What follows describes a single T cell receptor (beta chain). A junction end diverges from the germline sequence, so it may reflect a read error. The sample belongs to a study of blood T cell repertoires in COVID-19. On the study more broadly: Sites in the United States, Italy and Spain provided acute and convalescent COVID-19 samples. From T cells, B-cell-depleted T cells, or PBMCs came the material, which was cDNA or gDNA.

Germline V gene sequence: CDR1 SGHDT, CDR2 YYEEEE. The CDR3 is 14 amino acids. Per the original methods: The assay estimated nucleated cells by amplifying reference gene primers. The method was immunoSEQ multiplex PCR; TCRdb's version includes in-frame clones alone and lacks a portion of them. The V and J calls and the clone size are those of that table, but D and trimming were determined from the DNA. The sample has under 70,000 clones; over 75% are singletons. Sequenced material: peripheral blood. The genes are TRBV5-6 and TRBJ1-6; 11 nucleotides align to TRBD1. This receptor was taken from a human donor in a cohort sampled during active COVID-19. The CDR3 loop reads CASSLGQGDSPLHF. Written as DNA, the CDR3 is TGTGCCAGCAGTTTGGGACAGGGGGACTCACCCCTCCACTTT.